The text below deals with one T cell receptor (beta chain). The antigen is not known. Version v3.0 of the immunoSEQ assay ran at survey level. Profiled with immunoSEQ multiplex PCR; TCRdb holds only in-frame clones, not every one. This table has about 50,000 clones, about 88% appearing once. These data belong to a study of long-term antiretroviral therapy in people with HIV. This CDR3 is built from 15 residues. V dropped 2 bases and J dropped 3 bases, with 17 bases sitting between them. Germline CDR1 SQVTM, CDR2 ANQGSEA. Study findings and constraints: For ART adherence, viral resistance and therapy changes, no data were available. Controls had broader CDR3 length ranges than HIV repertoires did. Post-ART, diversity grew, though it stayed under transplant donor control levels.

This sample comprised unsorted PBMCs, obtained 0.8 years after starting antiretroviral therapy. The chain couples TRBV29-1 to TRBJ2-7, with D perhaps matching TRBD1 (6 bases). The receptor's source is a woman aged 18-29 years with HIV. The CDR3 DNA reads TGCAGCGTTGAATCCCCCCTGGGGGCCAACTACGAGCAGTACTTC. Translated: CSVESPLGANYEQYF.